This T cell receptor beta chain appears in the sequencing data of a study of cytomegalovirus exposure and HLA in healthy donors. Across the whole study: According to later analysis, the same platform produced the roughly 120 validation and around 730 first-cohort repertoires.

The CDR3 spans 15 residues. The germline CDR1 and CDR2 sequences are LNHNV and YYDKDF (reference sequence). The V gene lost 0 bases and the J gene lost 1 base, with 9 bases spanning the gap. Turning to this clone: Its specificity is not known.

General study points: Under in vitro conditions, three CMV-associated chains were confirmed as specific for CMV antigens.

Profiling relied on immunoSEQ multiplex PCR, and the TCRdb table lists in-frame clones only, not all of them. Among about 160,000 clones listed, under 90% were seen once. This receptor was obtained from a woman aged 18 to 35 in good health and CMV-seropositive. The chain couples TRBV15 to TRBJ1-2; the D is unclear. What was sequenced was PBMCs. CDR3 region: CATSRDTGDNYGYTF. In DNA, the CDR3 is TGTGCCACCAGCAGAGATACCGGGGATAACTATGGCTACACCTTC.